Listed here are 19 T cell receptor beta chains from one sample, sequenced in a study of cytomegalovirus exposure and HLA in healthy donors. This PCR relied on a set of 60 Vbeta primers and 13 Jbeta primers. Produced via immunoSEQ multiplex PCR; TCRdb's table is partial and in-frame only. Here the sample spans approximately 200,000 clones, 70% to 85% being singletons. Sequenced material: PBMCs. The receptors here all came from a boy between 2 and 10 years old in good health and CMV-seronegative.

The genes are TRBV7-2 and TRBJ1-4; D is undetermined. The CDR3 loop spans 13 amino acids. CDR1 and CDR2 (germline): SGHTA, FQGNSA. V was shortened by 1 base and J by 8 bases, with 8 bases between the two germline ends. The CDR3 region has the DNA TGTGCCAGCAGCTTAGAGCGTGAGGAAAAACTGTTTTTT. Protein sequence: CASSLEREEKLFF.

The chain joins TRBV18 to TRBJ1-2, with 8 nucleotides matching TRBD1. In germline, CDR1 is KGHSH, CDR2 LQKENI. Unmatched junction bases numbered 8, after V lost 6 bases and J lost 8 bases. There are 13 residues in the CDR3. The CDR3 here is CASSPMDRVGYTF. Written as DNA, the CDR3 is TGTGCCAGCTCGCCAATGGACAGGGTGGGCTACACCTTC.

This chain joins TRBV9 and TRBJ2-5, with D possibly being TRBD1 (5 bases). The V gene's germline CDR1 is SGDLS and CDR2 YYNGEE. Trimming left V 4 bases short and J 3 bases short, with 10 bases between. This CDR3 region has 13 residues. CDR3 sequence (DNA): TGTGCCAGCAGCTTTAGCAGGGAAGAGACCCAGTACTTC. This encodes CASSFSREETQYF. The whole variable domain, remainder taken from reference TRBV9 and TRBJ2-5, is DSGVTQTPKHLITATGQRVTLRCSPRSGDLSVYWYQQSLDQGLQFLIQYYNGEERAKGNILERFSAQQFPDLHSELNLSSLELGDSALYFCASSFSREETQYFGPGTRLLVL.

The chain links TRBV5-1 to TRBJ1-2; 9 bases are shared with TRBD1. V gave up 3 bases and J gave up 6 bases; unmatched junction bases: 6. This CDR3 region has 14 residues. Germline CDR1 and CDR2: SGHRS and YFSETQ. The CDR3 here is CASSWRDRVNGYTF. The CDR3 coding sequence is TGCGCCAGCAGCTGGAGGGACAGGGTAAATGGCTACACCTTC. The full variable domain, its missing parts supplied by reference TRBV5-1 and TRBJ1-2, is KAGVTQTPRYLIKTRGQQVTLSCSPISGHRSVSWYQQTPGQGLQFLFEYFSETQRNKGNFPGRFSGRQFSNSRSEMNVSTLELGDSALYLCASSWRDRVNGYTFGSGTRLTVV.

To note about this clone: The sample has other DNA sequences that encode this CDR3 too. The chain carries TRBV29-1 and TRBJ1-1; 9 nucleotides match TRBD1. The germline V gene has CDR1 SQVTM and CDR2 ANQGSEA. The CDR3 spans 12 residues. The V gene end was trimmed by 4 bases and the J gene end by 3 bases; junction bases not matched to a gene: 0. The CDR3 coding sequence is TGCAGCGTTGGACAGGGGGACACTGAAGCTTTCTTT. Encoded protein: CSVGQGDTEAFF. The variable domain in full, with the rest retrieved from reference TRBV29-1 and TRBJ1-1, is SAVISQKPSRDICQRGTSLTIQCQVDSQVTMMFWYRQQPGQSLTLIATANQGSEATYESGFVIDKFPISRPNLTFSTLTVSNMSPEDSSIYLCSVGQGDTEAFFGQGTRLTVV.

The rearrangement joins TRBV29-1 to TRBJ2-1, with 9 bases that match TRBD2. Germline-derived CDR1 and CDR2 are SQVTM and ANQGSEA. V shed 5 bases and J 0 bases; nucleotides not matched to a gene: 5. The CDR3 is 15 residues long. CDR3 protein: CSVYIAGASYNEQFF. In DNA form, the CDR3 reads TGCAGCGTTTATATAGCGGGGGCCTCCTACAATGAGCAGTTCTTC.

The chain joins TRBV2 to TRBJ2-7, with TRBD2 identical over 9 bases. The trim removed 4 bases at V and 3 bases at J, leaving 7 bases unmatched. The CDR3 sequence is 15 residues long. Germline CDR1 is SNHLY and CDR2 is FYNNEI. This chain's CDR3 is CASSGAAGGSYEQYF. The DNA of the CDR3 is TGTGCCAGCAGTGGGGCTGCGGGGGGGAGCTACGAGCAGTACTTC.

For this clone: This same CDR3 is encoded by further DNA sequences in the sample. The chain links TRBV5-1 to TRBJ2-7, with 9 bases lining up with TRBD1. The germline CDR1 and CDR2 sequences are SGHRS and YFSETQ. With V trimmed by 0 bases and J by 4 bases, 2 bases remained unmatched. The CDR3 sequence is 14 residues long. The CDR3 protein is CASSLGGTGYEQYF. CDR3 bases: TGCGCCAGCAGCTTGGGGGGGACAGGGTACGAGCAGTACTTC.

The V gene is TRBV7-9, the J gene TRBJ2-5; possibly TRBD1 for D (6 bases). With the DNA end fitting TRBJ2-7 better, the J assignment may be wrong. The germline V gene encodes CDR1 SEHNR and CDR2 FQNEAQ (reference sequence). CDR3 size: 13 residues. The CDR3 sequence is CASRAGTTAEQYF. The CDR3 DNA is TGTGCCAGCAGGGCCGGGACAACAGCCGAGCAGTACTTC.

This clone was observed a handful of times. The chain recombines TRBV15 with TRBJ2-7; 7 bases are shared with TRBD1. V gave up 0 bases and J gave up 0 bases; unmatched junction bases: 8. Germline values: CDR1 LNHNV, CDR2 YYDKDF (reference sequence). This CDR3 has 17 residues. CDR3 sequence reads: CATSRDPGQAGSYEQYF. In DNA, the CDR3 is TGTGCCACCAGCAGAGATCCCGGACAGGCCGGCTCCTACGAGCAGTACTTC. Drawing the rest from reference TRBV15 and TRBJ2-7, the complete variable domain is DAMVIQNPRYQVTQFGKPVTLSCSQTLNHNVMYWYQQKSSQAPKLLFHYYDKDFNNEADTPDNFQSRRPNTSFCFLDIRSPGLGDTAMYLCATSRDPGQAGSYEQYFGPGTRLTVT.

The chain employs TRBV21-1 and TRBJ2-4; no check of the table's D call, TRBD1, against the DNA was made. TRBV21-1 is flagged as a pseudogene. The CDR3 extends over 15 amino acids. The CDR3 loop is CASSSDSLAKNIQYF. CDR3 coding DNA: TGTGCCAGCAGCTCGGACAGTCTAGCCAAAAACATTCAGTACTTC.

This clone is a singleton in its sample. The V gene is TRBV14, the J gene TRBJ2-7; D is perhaps TRBD1 (6 bases). Trimming cost V 1 base and J 6 bases, with 10 bases left between them. Germline lookup yields CDR1 SGHDN and CDR2 FVKESK. CDR3 length equals 13 residues. This chain's CDR3 is CASSQGQGSEQYF. The CDR3 nucleotides read TGTGCCAGCAGCCAAGGCCAGGGGAGCGAGCAGTACTTC.

This chain links TRBV11-2 with TRBJ1-6; 9 positions agree with TRBD1. The CDR3 contains 15 residues. Germline loops: CDR1 SGHAT, CDR2 FQNNGV. Trimming took 5 bases from V and 7 from J; bases not matched to a gene: 6. The CDR3 DNA follows: TGTGCCAGCAGCCTGGGACAGGGTTGGAATTCACCCCTCCACTTT. This gives the protein CASSLGQGWNSPLHF. The whole variable domain, remainder taken from reference TRBV11-2 and TRBJ1-6, is EAGVAQSPRYKIIEKRQSVAFWCNPISGHATLYWYQQILGQGPKLLIQFQNNGVVDDSQLPKDRFSAERLKGVDSTLKIQPAKLEDSAVYLCASSLGQGWNSPLHFGNGTRLTVT.

The chain combines TRBV5-6 with TRBJ1-4, with 7 bases identical to TRBD1. The germline V gene encodes CDR1 SGHDT and CDR2 YYEEEE. CDR3 length: 16 residues. V lost 4 bases to trimming and J lost 5 bases; unmatched junction nucleotides: 11. Here the CDR3 reads CASSRKHRGENEKLFF. The CDR3 bases are TGTGCCAGCAGCCGAAAGCACAGGGGCGAGAATGAAAAACTGTTTTTT.

This clone was seen a single time. This chain links TRBV6-6 with TRBJ2-3, with 7 bases fitting TRBD1. Germline V lookup: CDR1 MNHNY, CDR2 SVGAGI (reference sequence). This CDR3 region has 14 residues. V was pared by 7 bases and J by 6 bases, with 10 bases of the junction left unmatched. This CDR3 reads CASKSGTALDTQYF. The CDR3, as DNA: TGTGCCAGCAAGTCCGGGACAGCTCTTGATACGCAGTATTTT.

This chain links TRBV20-1 with TRBJ1-6; D call uncertain. The germline V gene encodes CDR1 DFQATT and CDR2 SNEGSKA (reference sequence). This CDR3 region has 11 residues. Trimming stripped 3 bases from V and 8 bases from J, with 5 bases between. The CDR3 DNA is TGCAGTGCTAGCCCCGATTCACCCCTCCACTTT. Its protein is CSASPDSPLHF.

This clone was detected only a few times. In DNA, the CDR3 is TGTGCCAGCAGTTACCACCGGGGAGGAGGCACTGAAGCTTTCTTT. Translation: CASSYHRGGGTEAFF. V gene TRBV6-5 combines with J gene TRBJ1-1, with D uncertain. The CDR3 is made up of 15 amino acids. CDR1 and CDR2 from the germline V gene are MNHEY and SVGAGI. Trimming pared 2 bases from V and 4 bases from J, leaving 14 bases between.

The chain links TRBV2 to TRBJ1-1; possible D gene TRBD1, 5 bases. The CDR3 is 15 residues long. V was shortened by 3 bases and J by 1 base, with 12 bases between the two germline ends. Germline CDR1 is SNHLY and CDR2 is FYNNEI. The CDR3 nucleotides read TGTGCCAGCAGTGATGCCCTCGGACAGAACACTGAAGCTTTCTTT. Amino acids: CASSDALGQNTEAFF.

This clone was counted once. The V call is TRBV7-9, the J call TRBJ2-1, with TRBD2 as a possible D gene (5 bases). The CDR3 spans 17 residues. V lost 3 bases to trimming and J lost 6 bases, with 21 bases between them. CDR1 is SEHNR and CDR2 is FQNEAQ in the germline V gene (reference sequence). For the CDR3, the DNA is TGTGCCAGCAGCTTCCCTAGAGGGTGGCTGGCGGGCAATGAGCAGTTCTTC. Translated, it gives CASSFPRGWLAGNEQFF.